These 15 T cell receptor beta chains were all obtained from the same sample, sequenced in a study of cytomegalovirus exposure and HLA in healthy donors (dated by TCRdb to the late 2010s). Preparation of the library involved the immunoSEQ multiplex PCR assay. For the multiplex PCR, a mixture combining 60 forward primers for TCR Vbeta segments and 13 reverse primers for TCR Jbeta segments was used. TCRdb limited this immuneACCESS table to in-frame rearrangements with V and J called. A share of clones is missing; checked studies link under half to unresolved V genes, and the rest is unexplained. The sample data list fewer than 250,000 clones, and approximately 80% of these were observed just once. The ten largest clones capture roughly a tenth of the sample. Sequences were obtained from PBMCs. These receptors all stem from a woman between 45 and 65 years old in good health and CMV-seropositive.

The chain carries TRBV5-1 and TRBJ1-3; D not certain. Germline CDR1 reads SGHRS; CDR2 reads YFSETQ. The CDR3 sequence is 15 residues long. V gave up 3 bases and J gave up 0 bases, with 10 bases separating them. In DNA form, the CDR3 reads TGCGCCAGCAGCTACGGACTGAACTCTGGAAACACCATATATTTT. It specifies CASSYGLNSGNTIYF.

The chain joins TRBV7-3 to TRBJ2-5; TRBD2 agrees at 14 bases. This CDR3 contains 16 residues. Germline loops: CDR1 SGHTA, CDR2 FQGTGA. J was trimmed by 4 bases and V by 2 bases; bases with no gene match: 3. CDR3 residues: CASSLFGTSGGETQYF. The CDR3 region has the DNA TGTGCCAGCAGCTTATTTGGGACTAGCGGGGGAGAGACCCAGTACTTC. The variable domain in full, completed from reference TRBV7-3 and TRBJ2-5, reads GAGVSQTPSNKVTEKGKYVELRCDPISGHTALYWYRQSLGQGPEFLIYFQGTGAADDSGLPNDRFFAVRPEGSVSTLKIQRTERGDSAVYLCASSLFGTSGGETQYFGPGTRLLVL.

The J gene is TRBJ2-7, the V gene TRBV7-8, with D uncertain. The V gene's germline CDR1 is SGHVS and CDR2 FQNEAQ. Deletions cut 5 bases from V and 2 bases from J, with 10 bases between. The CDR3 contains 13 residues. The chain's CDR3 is CASSIGVTYEQYF. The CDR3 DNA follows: TGTGCCAGCAGCATTGGAGTTACCTACGAGCAGTACTTC.

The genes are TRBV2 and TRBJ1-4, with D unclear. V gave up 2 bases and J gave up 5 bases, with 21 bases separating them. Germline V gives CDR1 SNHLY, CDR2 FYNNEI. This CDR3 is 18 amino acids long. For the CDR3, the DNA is TGTGCCAGCAGTGAACGTCTCAGGTCAGGAACAGTAAATGAAAAACTGTTTTTT. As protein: CASSERLRSGTVNEKLFF. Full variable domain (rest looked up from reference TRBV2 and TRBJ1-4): EPEVTQTPSHQVTQMGQEVILRCVPISNHLYFYWYRQILGQKVEFLVSFYNNEISEKSEIFDDQFSVERPDGSNFTLKIRSTKLEDSAMYFCASSERLRSGTVNEKLFFGSGTQLSVL.

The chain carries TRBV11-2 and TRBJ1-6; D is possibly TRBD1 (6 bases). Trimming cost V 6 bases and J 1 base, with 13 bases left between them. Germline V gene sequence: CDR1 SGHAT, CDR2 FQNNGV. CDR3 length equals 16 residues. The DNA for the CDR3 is TGTGCCAGCAGAACATTACAGGGTTCCTATAATTCACCCCTCCACTTT. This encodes CASRTLQGSYNSPLHF.

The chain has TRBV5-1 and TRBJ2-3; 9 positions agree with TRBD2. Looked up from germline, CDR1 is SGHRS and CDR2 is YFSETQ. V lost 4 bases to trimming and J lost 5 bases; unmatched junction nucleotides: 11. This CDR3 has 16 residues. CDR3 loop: CASSPVGGGAIDTQYF. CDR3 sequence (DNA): TGCGCCAGCAGCCCCGTCGGCGGGGGGGCGATAGATACGCAGTATTTT. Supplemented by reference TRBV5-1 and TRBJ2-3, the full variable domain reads KAGVTQTPRYLIKTRGQQVTLSCSPISGHRSVSWYQQTPGQGLQFLFEYFSETQRNKGNFPGRFSGRQFSNSRSEMNVSTLELGDSALYLCASSPVGGGAIDTQYFGPGTRLTVL.

The CDR3 DNA sequence: TGCAGCGTCGCCGGGGGTGTTGATGGGACAGATACGCAGTATTTT. It encodes CSVAGGVDGTDTQYF. The V and J genes are TRBV29-1 and TRBJ2-3, with a possible D match to TRBD2 (6 bases). The CDR3 is made up of 15 amino acids. Deletions cut 6 bases from V and 3 bases from J, with 19 bases between. Germline CDR1 is SQVTM and CDR2 is ANQGSEA.

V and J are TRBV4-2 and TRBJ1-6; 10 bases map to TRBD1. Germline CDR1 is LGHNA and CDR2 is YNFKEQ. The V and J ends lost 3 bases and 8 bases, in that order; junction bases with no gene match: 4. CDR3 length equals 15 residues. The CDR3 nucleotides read TGTGCCAGCAGCCAGTTGGACAGGGGGTATTCACCCCTCCACTTT. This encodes CASSQLDRGYSPLHF.

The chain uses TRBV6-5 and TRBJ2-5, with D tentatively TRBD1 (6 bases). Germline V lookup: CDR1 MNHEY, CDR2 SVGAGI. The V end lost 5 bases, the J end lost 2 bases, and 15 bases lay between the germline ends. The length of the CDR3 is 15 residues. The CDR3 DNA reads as TGTGCCAGCAGTCACCGGACAGTCCCTCAAGAGACCCAGTACTTC. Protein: CASSHRTVPQETQYF.

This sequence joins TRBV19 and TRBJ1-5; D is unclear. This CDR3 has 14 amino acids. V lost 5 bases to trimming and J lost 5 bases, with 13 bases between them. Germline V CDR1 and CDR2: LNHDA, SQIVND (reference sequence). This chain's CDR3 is CASSGRVRDQPQHF. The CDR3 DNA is TGTGCCAGTAGTGGGAGGGTGCGTGATCAGCCCCAGCATTTT.

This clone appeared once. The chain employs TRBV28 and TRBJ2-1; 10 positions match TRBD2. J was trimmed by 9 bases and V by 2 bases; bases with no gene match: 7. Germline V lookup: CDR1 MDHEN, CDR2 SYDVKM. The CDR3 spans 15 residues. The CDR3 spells CASSLRSGGAAEQFF. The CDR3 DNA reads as TGTGCCAGCAGTTTAAGAAGCGGGGGGGCCGCTGAGCAGTTCTTC.

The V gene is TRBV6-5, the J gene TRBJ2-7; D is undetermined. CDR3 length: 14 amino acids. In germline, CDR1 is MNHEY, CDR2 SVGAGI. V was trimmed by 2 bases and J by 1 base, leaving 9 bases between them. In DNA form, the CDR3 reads TGTGCCAGCAGTTACAATGCAGGTTCCTACGAGCAGTACTTC. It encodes CASSYNAGSYEQYF.

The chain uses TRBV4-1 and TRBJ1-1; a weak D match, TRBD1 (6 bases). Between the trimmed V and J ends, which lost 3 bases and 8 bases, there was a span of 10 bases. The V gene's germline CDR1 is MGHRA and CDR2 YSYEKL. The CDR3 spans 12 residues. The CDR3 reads CASSHAGTEAFF. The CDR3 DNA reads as TGCGCCAGCAGCCATGCTGGGACAGAAGCTTTCTTT.

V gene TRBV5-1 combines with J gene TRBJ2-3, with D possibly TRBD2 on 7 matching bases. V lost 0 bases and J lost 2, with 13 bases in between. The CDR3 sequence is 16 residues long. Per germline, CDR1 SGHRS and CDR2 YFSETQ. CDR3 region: CASSLGGGGTTDTQYF. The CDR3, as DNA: TGCGCCAGCAGCTTGGGCGGGGGCGGAACCACAGATACGCAGTATTTT.

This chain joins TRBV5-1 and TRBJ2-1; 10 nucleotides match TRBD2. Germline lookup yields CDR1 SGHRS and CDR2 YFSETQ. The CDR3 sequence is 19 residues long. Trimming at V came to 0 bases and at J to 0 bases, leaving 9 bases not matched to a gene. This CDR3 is CASSLALTSGLSSYNEQFF. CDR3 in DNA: TGCGCCAGCAGCTTGGCCCTGACTAGCGGGCTGAGCTCCTACAATGAGCAGTTCTTC.